These T cell receptor beta chains were read from a single sample in a study of T cell clonotyping in hematopoietic cell transplantation. Here immunoSEQ multiplex PCR was the method, and the copy in TCRdb shows in-frame clones only, minus some. This sample carries 35,000 to 45,000 clones, over 85% of them seen once, and the ten largest clones take around 1.6%. Sequencing was performed on peripheral blood mononuclear cells, taken before stem cell transplant. Source of these receptors: a man aged 35 to 55 with chronic myeloid leukemia. Some clones in this sample may be carry-over from other donors' samples. Both conserved end residues are part of each CDR3. D genes are given only for firm matches. Size tells how often a clone was seen (once, few, many) or the class of an expanded clone, and some rows leave it out.

NA	TRBJ2-3	TRBV29-1	NA	CSAKQGFTDTQYF	TGCAGCGCGAAGCAGGGTTTCACAGATACGCAGTATTTT
TRBD1	TRBJ1-1	TRBV6-5	NA	CASSYQGGTTFF	TGTGCCAGCAGTTACCAGGGGGGGACAACTTTCTTT
NA	TRBJ2-3	TRBV29-1	NA	CSVRRERTTDTQYF	TGCAGCGTGCGCCGCGAGCGGACGACAGATACGCAGTATTTT
NA	TRBJ2-1	TRBV6-5	NA	CASSYSTGVIDEQFF	TGTGCCAGCAGTTACTCGACAGGTGTTATCGATGAGCAGTTCTTC
TRBD2	TRBJ2-3	TRBV6-6	once	CASSGATDTQYF	TGTGCGAGTAGCGGGGCTACAGATACGCAGTATTTT
TRBD1	TRBJ1-2	TRBV11-3	NA	CASSPGQAYGYTF	TGTGCCAGCAGCCCTGGACAGGCCTATGGCTACACCTTC
NA	TRBJ1-2	TRBV5-6	NA	CASSLGSGQRLYGYTF	TGTGCCAGCAGCTTGGGCTCTGGACAGCGCCTTTATGGCTACACCTTC
TRBD2	TRBJ2-5	TRBV5-4	once	CASSLTAGGLETQYF	TGTGCCAGCAGCTTGACAGCGGGGGGTCTAGAGACCCAGTACTTC
NA	TRBJ1-1	TRBV7-2	NA	CASSLARGTEAFF	TGTGCCAGCAGCTTAGCACGAGGCACTGAAGCTTTCTTT
NA	TRBJ1-4	TRBV6-1	NA	CASRRGVREKLFF	TGTGCCAGCAGAAGAGGGGTTAGGGAAAAACTGTTTTTT
TRBD2	TRBJ2-5	TRBV9	NA	CASSVGGLNQETQYF	TGTGCCAGCAGCGTAGGGGGACTAAATCAAGAGACCCAGTACTTC
NA	TRBJ1-1	TRBV7-2	NA	CASSLGTVTEAFF	TGTGCCAGCAGCTTAGGGACAGTCACTGAAGCTTTCTTT
NA	TRBJ1-2	TRBV30	NA	CAWSTGRGGYTF	TGTGCCTGGAGTACAGGGCGGGGAGGCTACACCTTC
NA	TRBJ2-2	TRBV7-2	NA	CASSLELAWSTGELFF	TGTGCCAGCAGCTTGGAGCTAGCCTGGAGCACCGGGGAGCTGTTTTTT
NA	TRBJ1-4	TRBV4-1	NA	CASSQGTGRRATNEKLFF	TGCGCCAGCAGCCAAGGAACAGGACGACGGGCAACTAATGAAAAACTGTTTTTT
NA	TRBJ1-2	TRBV5-4	few	CASSLGGQNYGYTF	TGTGCCAGCAGCTTGGGGGGACAAAACTATGGCTACACCTTC
TRBD1	TRBJ1-1	TRBV2	NA	CASSAFQGDTEAFF	TGTGCCAGCAGTGCCTTCCAGGGGGACACTGAAGCTTTCTTT
NA	TRBJ2-1	TRBV28	NA	CASSFEEQFF	TGTGCCAGCAGTTTTGAGGAGCAGTTCTTC
TRBD1	TRBJ2-7	TRBV19	NA	CASNSQGGSYEQYF	TGTGCCAGTAACTCACAGGGGGGTTCCTACGAGCAGTACTTC
TRBD1	TRBJ2-3	TRBV13	NA	CASSRRQGANTDTQYF	TGTGCCAGCAGCCGGAGACAGGGCGCGAACACAGATACGCAGTATTTT
NA	TRBJ2-7	TRBV30	once	CALTRGASYEQYF	TGTGCCCTAACCCGGGGGGCTTCCTACGAGCAGTACTTC
TRBD1	TRBJ1-2	TRBV7-3	NA	CASSPRDRGLTDYGYTF	TGTGCCAGCAGCCCCCGGGACAGGGGGCTCACGGACTATGGCTACACCTTC
NA	TRBJ1-1	TRBV30	NA	CAWSDTQGEAFF	TGTGCCTGGAGTGACACTCAAGGAGAAGCTTTCTTT
NA	TRBJ1-2	TRBV5-6	NA	CASSPAWSTGGYTF	TGTGCCAGCAGCCCCGCGTGGTCGACTGGTGGCTACACCTTC
TRBD2	TRBJ2-1	TRBV7-6	NA	CASSLSGTSWNEQFF	TGTGCCAGCAGCTTATCGGGGACTAGCTGGAATGAGCAGTTCTTC
NA	TRBJ1-4	TRBV7-8	NA	CASSEAGGLTNEKLFF	TGTGCCAGCAGCGAAGCCGGGGGGCTCACTAATGAAAAACTGTTTTTT
NA	TRBJ1-2	TRBV19	NA	CASSLQGGRNYGYTF	TGTGCCAGTAGTTTACAGGGTGGTCGGAACTATGGCTACACCTTC
NA	TRBJ2-2	TRBV5-4	NA	CASSLKDGRGRGNTGELFF	TGTGCCAGCAGCTTGAAAGATGGCCGCGGACGGGGGAACACCGGGGAGCTGTTTTTT
NA	TRBJ2-2	TRBV7-7	NA	CASSLVQNTGELFF	TGTGCCAGCAGCTTAGTTCAGAACACCGGGGAGCTGTTTTTT
NA	TRBJ1-1	TRBV11-3	NA	CASSRDINSEAFF	TGTGCCAGCAGCCGGGACATAAATTCTGAAGCTTTCTTT
NA	TRBJ2-7	TRBV10-3	NA	CAISESRQGAGEQYF	TGTGCCATCAGTGAGTCGCGTCAGGGAGCGGGCGAGCAGTACTTC
NA	TRBJ1-1	TRBV28	NA	CASSYPQGSVTEAFF	TGTGCCAGCAGTTACCCTCAGGGGTCGGTGACTGAAGCTTTCTTT
NA	TRBJ1-1	TRBV5-6	NA	CASSFRPAVAVNTEAFF	TGTGCCAGCAGCTTCCGCCCGGCAGTGGCGGTGAACACTGAAGCTTTCTTT
NA	TRBJ1-1	TRBV19	NA	CASSIGTVNTEAFF	TGTGCCAGTAGTATTGGGACGGTGAACACTGAAGCTTTCTTT
NA	TRBJ2-1	TRBV5-1	NA	CASRKSGEHEQFF	TGCGCCAGCAGGAAGTCGGGGGAACATGAGCAGTTCTTC
NA	TRBJ2-3	TRBV7-7	once	CASSPGVRGDTQYF	TGTGCTAGCAGCCCCGGGGTGCGAGGGGATACGCAGTATTTT
NA	TRBJ2-6	TRBV5-4	NA	CASSLGGRGSGANVLTF	TGTGCCAGCAGCTTGGGGGGCCGGGGCTCTGGGGCCAACGTCCTGACTTTC
NA	TRBJ1-5	TRBV28	once	CASSLPGDNNQPQHF	TGTGCCAGCAGCCTCCCAGGTGATAACAATCAGCCCCAGCATTTT
NA	TRBJ1-2	TRBV19	NA	CALSSVGGYTF	TGTGCCCTTTCAAGTGTGGGGGGCTACACCTTC
TRBD1	TRBJ1-4	TRBV4-2	NA	CASSQDEGTGGEKLFF	TGTGCCAGCAGCCAAGATGAAGGGACAGGGGGCGAAAAACTGTTTTTT
NA	TRBJ2-3	TRBV13	NA	CASSLDRGTDTQYF	TGTGCCAGCAGCTTAGACAGGGGCACAGATACGCAGTATTTT
TRBD1	TRBJ1-6	TRBV5-1	once	CASSLGPRTGGSNSPLHF	TGCGCCAGCAGCTTGGGCCCCAGGACAGGGGGATCTAATTCACCCCTCCACTTT
NA	TRBJ2-5	TRBV11-2	once	CASSTGLWGETQYF	TGTGCCAGCAGCACGGGGTTATGGGGCGAGACCCAGTACTTC
TRBD1	TRBJ1-2	TRBV11-3	NA	CASSFTGGGYGYTF	TGTGCCAGCAGCTTTACAGGGGGGGGCTATGGCTACACCTTC
NA	TRBJ1-1	TRBV7-2	NA	CASRAKGYAEAFF	TGTGCCAGCAGAGCCAAAGGGTACGCTGAAGCTTTCTTT
NA	TRBJ1-2	TRBV6-5	NA	CASSRTRVGTYGYTF	TGTGCCAGCAGCCGGACAAGGGTTGGGACCTATGGCTACACCTTC
TRBD2	TRBJ2-3	TRBV30	NA	CAWSVLTSGGTDTQYF	TGTGCCTGGAGTGTACTCACTAGCGGGGGAACAGATACGCAGTATTTT
NA	TRBJ1-2	TRBV5-6	once	CASIGGADITF	TGTGCCAGCATCGGGGGCGCGGACATCACCTTC
TRBD1	TRBJ2-7	TRBV19	NA	CASSNRGDEQYF	TGTGCCAGTAGTAACAGGGGGGATGAGCAGTACTTC
NA	TRBJ1-2	TRBV7-8	NA	CASSLDIRNYGYTF	TGTGCCAGCAGCTTAGACATTAGGAACTATGGCTACACCTTC
TRBD1	TRBJ2-7	TRBV5-1	NA	CASSSDLTGRDPYEQYF	TGCGCCAGCAGCTCAGACCTGACAGGGAGAGATCCCTACGAGCAGTACTTC
TRBD1	TRBJ1-6	TRBV4-1	NA	CASSQESGGRSPLHF	TGCGCCAGCAGCCAAGAATCAGGGGGGAGGTCACCCCTCCACTTT